The clone carrying this T cell receptor (beta chain) was recorded only once. Its antigen is not identified. The method was immunoSEQ multiplex PCR; TCRdb's version includes in-frame clones alone and lacks a portion of them. This table has 68,000 or so clones, 85% to 95% appearing once. Before the COVID-19 pandemic, during about 2010-2018, CD4+ T cells were taken from unexposed donors. This entry belongs to a study of CD4 T cells in relation to SARS-CoV-2 and coronaviruses. Study-wide background: The HLA restriction of the shared crossreactive spike epitopes was mapped.

Study-wide findings and caveats: Crossreactive clones expanded significantly less to SARS-CoV-2 than monoreactive clones. In around 60% of donors, memory CD4+ clonotypes crossrecognized SARS-CoV-2 and at least one common cold coronavirus spike. This crossreactivity analysis covered spike protein alone, no other viral proteins.

J gave up 4 bases and V 6 bases, and 10 bases lay outside the gene matches. This CDR3 region has 15 residues. Germline CDR1 is SGHRS and CDR2 is YFSETQ. The sequence was collected from a human donor in good health. The sequenced material came from naive CD4+ T cells from PBMCs. Indicated subset: naive CD4+ T cells isolated by negative enrichment. This sequence joins TRBV5-1 and TRBJ2-7; 10 bases are a match to TRBD2. This CDR3 reads CASKAALAGTYEQYF. In DNA form, the CDR3 reads TGCGCCAGCAAAGCGGCACTAGCGGGGACTTACGAGCAGTACTTC. The full variable domain, in which reference TRBV5-1 and TRBJ2-7 provide the parts outside the CDR3, is KAGVTQTPRYLIKTRGQQVTLSCSPISGHRSVSWYQQTPGQGLQFLFEYFSETQRNKGNFPGRFSGRQFSNSRSEMNVSTLELGDSALYLCASKAALAGTYEQYFGPGTRLTVT.